Below are 23 T cell receptor beta chains sequenced from a single sample in a study of shared clonotypes between healthy human individuals (TCRdb year 2020). The method behind the library was the immunoSEQ multiplex PCR assay. In its TCRdb copy, this immuneACCESS table keeps in-frame sequences only and misses some clones. Where compared with another copy, unresolved V genes explain less than half of these, and the others have no known cause. Across this sample there are about 2.4 million clones, with over 85% seen only once. The ten largest clones represent around 0.14% of the sample. Sequenced: naive CD4+ T cells sorted from blood. The sample's cell subset or site, from its label and the paper: CD45RA+ positively selected. These receptors were collected from a man aged 18 to 30 in good health.

The J gene is TRBJ2-7, the V gene TRBV5-6; 11 nucleotides agree with TRBD1. Per germline, CDR1 SGHDT and CDR2 YYEEEE. Unmatched junction bases numbered 16, after V lost 4 bases and J lost 7 bases. This CDR3 region has 17 residues. CDR3 sequence reads: CASSKDRGLVNPGEQYF. The CDR3 DNA follows: TGTGCCAGCAGCAAGGACAGGGGGCTCGTCAATCCTGGGGAGCAGTACTTC.

The V and J genes are TRBV10-1 and TRBJ2-7; no clear D gene. The V gene lost 0 bases and the J gene lost 5 bases, with 8 bases spanning the gap. This CDR3 contains 13 residues. Germline V CDR1 and CDR2: WNHNN, SYGVQD (reference sequence). Here the CDR3 DNA reads TGCGCCAGCAGTGAGTCCCCAATAGACGAGCAGTACTTC. This gives the protein CASSESPIDEQYF.

V is TRBV19 and J is TRBJ2-2; D is undetermined. CDR1 and CDR2 (germline): LNHDA, SQIVND (reference sequence). The CDR3 has 16 residues. Trimming stripped 5 bases from V and 1 base from J, with 14 bases between. Here the CDR3 DNA reads TGTGCCAGTAGTCGGATTGAGACAAAGAACACCGGGGAGCTGTTTTTT. Translating gives CASSRIETKNTGELFF.

This CDR3 is CACSLKGQGSYEQYF. CDR3 sequence (DNA): TGTGCCTGCAGCTTAAAGGGACAGGGAAGCTACGAGCAGTACTTC. This chain links TRBV30 with TRBJ2-7, with TRBD1 matching over 9 bases. In germline, CDR1 is GTSNPN, CDR2 SVGIG (reference sequence). This CDR3 is 15 amino acids long. V lost 6 bases and J lost 3; bases outside the gene matches: 12.

With respect to this clone: Other DNA variants within this sample encode the same CDR3. The V call is TRBV5-4, the J call TRBJ2-7; TRBD1 matches at 7 bases. The CDR3 length is 14 residues. The ends lost 0 bases at V and 0 bases at J; junction bases unmatched: 0. Germline CDR1 SGHNT, CDR2 YYREEE (reference sequence). The CDR3 sequence is CASSLDRGSYEQYF. The DNA for the CDR3 is TGTGCCAGCAGCTTGGACAGGGGCTCCTACGAGCAGTACTTC.

J is TRBJ2-1 and V is TRBV30; TRBD1 agrees at 7 bases. With 8 bases clipped from V and 2 bases from J, the junction kept 6 bases outside the gene matches. This CDR3 spans 13 amino acids. Germline-derived CDR1 and CDR2 are GTSNPN and SVGIG (reference sequence). The CDR3 DNA reads as TGTGCCAAAAGACAGGGTCCCTACAATGAGCAGTTCTTC. The encoded protein is CAKRQGPYNEQFF.

About this clone itself: The sample carries other DNA sequences with the same CDR3. This chain uses TRBV18 with TRBJ2-3; no clear D gene. CDR1 is KGHSH and CDR2 is LQKENI in the germline V gene. Trimming pared 6 bases from V and 1 base from J, leaving 11 bases between. This CDR3 has 14 residues. CDR3: CASSRREGTDTQYF. DNA of the CDR3: TGTGCCAGCTCCCGCCGCGAAGGCACAGATACGCAGTATTTT.

This clone has only one observation. This rearrangement joins TRBV2 to TRBJ2-4, with 10 bases lining up with TRBD2. Germline V gene sequence: CDR1 SNHLY, CDR2 FYNNEI. The J segment lost 6 bases and the V segment lost 4 bases, leaving 9 bases of the junction unmatched. The CDR3 loop spans 16 amino acids. The CDR3 region is CASSAEIRLAGNIQYF. In DNA form, the CDR3 reads TGTGCCAGCAGTGCAGAGATCCGACTAGCGGGAAACATTCAGTACTTC.

V is TRBV11-2 and J is TRBJ2-7; no clear D. CDR1 and CDR2 from the germline V gene are SGHAT and FQNNGV. This CDR3 has 12 amino acids. V shed 5 bases and J shed 3 bases, with 8 bases lying between them. The CDR3 sequence is CASSRGHYEQYF. The CDR3 DNA reads TGTGCCAGCAGCCGCGGTCACTACGAGCAGTACTTC.

The chain links TRBV6-5 to TRBJ2-7, with no clear D. The CDR3 consists of 14 residues. Per the germline V gene, CDR1 is MNHEY and CDR2 is SVGAGI. Between the trimmed V and J ends, which lost 6 bases and 2 bases, there was a span of 14 bases. CDR3 in DNA: TGTGCCAGCAGGCGACTTGACACTACCTACGAGCAGTACTTC. It translates to CASRRLDTTYEQYF.

This chain joins TRBV5-1 and TRBJ2-5; D uncertain. The CDR3 is 14 amino acids. V was cut by 0 bases and J by 0 bases, with 6 bases left in between. CDR1 is SGHRS and CDR2 is YFSETQ in the germline V gene. CDR3 protein: CASSLGRDQETQYF. CDR3 bases: TGCGCCAGCAGCTTGGGCAGAGACCAAGAGACCCAGTACTTC.

In regard to this clone: This sample includes further DNA sequences coding for the same CDR3. The chain employs TRBV4-2 and TRBJ2-2; 8 bases match TRBD2. J lost 2 bases, V lost 0 bases, and 2 bases had no gene match. CDR3 length equals 16 residues. Germline V gene lookup returns CDR1 LGHNA and CDR2 YNFKEQ. The CDR3 protein is CASSQERGANTGELFF. The CDR3, as DNA: TGTGCCAGCAGCCAAGAGCGGGGGGCAAACACCGGGGAGCTGTTTTTT.

The V call is TRBV5-1, the J call TRBJ1-3; D is ambiguous. Germline loops: CDR1 SGHRS, CDR2 YFSETQ. This CDR3 has 14 amino acids. Trimming pared 2 bases from V and 1 base from J, leaving 7 bases between. The CDR3 loop reads CASSFTESGNTIYF. CDR3 in DNA: TGCGCCAGCAGCTTTACGGAGTCTGGAAACACCATATATTTT.

This clone has a handful of counts. The gene calls are TRBV27 and TRBJ2-3; D might be TRBD1 or TRBD2, each matching 5 bases. The V gene's germline CDR1 is MNHEY and CDR2 SMNVEV (reference sequence). This CDR3 contains 14 residues. V lost 8 bases, J lost 4 bases, and 16 bases lay in between. CDR3 sequence reads: CASAGTGWADTQYF. In DNA form, the CDR3 reads TGTGCCAGCGCTGGGACGGGTTGGGCAGATACGCAGTATTTT.

The gene calls are TRBV5-1 and TRBJ2-6; the D gene is possibly TRBD1 (6 bases). The CDR3 length is 17 residues. Trimming left V 0 bases short and J 4 bases short, with 14 bases between. Germline-derived CDR1 and CDR2 are SGHRS and YFSETQ. The CDR3 DNA is TGCGCCAGCAGCTTGGACACAGGGTTTAAGGGGGCCAACGTCCTGACTTTC. Protein sequence: CASSLDTGFKGANVLTF.

This chain links TRBV5-4 with TRBJ2-1; 8 nucleotides align to TRBD1. The CDR3 is 15 amino acids. With 4 bases clipped from V and 0 bases from J, the junction kept 3 bases outside the gene matches. The germline CDR1 and CDR2 sequences are SGHNT and YYREEE (reference sequence). The CDR3 loop reads CASSIGTGSYNEQFF. The CDR3, as DNA: TGTGCCAGCAGCATAGGGACAGGCTCCTACAATGAGCAGTTCTTC.

This chain connects TRBV10-2 to TRBJ2-2; a weak D match, TRBD2 (6 bases). The germline V and J ends were trimmed by 9 bases and 1 base, with 12 bases remaining between them. Germline loops: CDR1 WSHSY, CDR2 SAAADI. CDR3 length equals 14 residues. In DNA form, the CDR3 reads TGCGCCAGTACCCTTAGCGGGAACACCGGGGAGCTGTTTTTT. It yields the protein CASTLSGNTGELFF.

The chain has TRBV18 and TRBJ2-5; 7 nucleotides agree with TRBD1. The CDR3 sequence is 18 residues long. The J segment lost 4 bases and the V segment lost 3 bases, leaving 17 bases of the junction unmatched. Germline CDR1 reads KGHSH; CDR2 reads LQKENI. The CDR3 DNA reads as TGTGCCAGCTCACCGGCTTTACTACAGGGGACGGTGGGAGAGACCCAGTACTTC. Its translation is CASSPALLQGTVGETQYF.

Comments on this clone: Other DNA variants within this sample encode the same CDR3. The chain links TRBV5-1 to TRBJ2-7; TRBD1 matches 8 bases. V was clipped by 5 bases and J by 2 bases; unmatched bases: 3. The CDR3 runs 13 residues. Germline lookup yields CDR1 SGHRS and CDR2 YFSETQ. In DNA, the CDR3 is TGCGCCAGCAGAAGGACAGGGACCTACGAGCAGTACTTC. It codes for CASRRTGTYEQYF.

The rearrangement joins TRBV5-6 to TRBJ2-4; no definite D call. The CDR3 is 14 residues long. Trimming removed 0 bases from V and 7 bases from J, with 11 bases in between. Looked up from germline, CDR1 is SGHDT and CDR2 is YYEEEE. The CDR3, as DNA: TGTGCCAGCAGCTTGGGACCCGGGCTGAACATTCAGTACTTC. Translating it yields CASSLGPGLNIQYF.

The chain joins TRBV18 to TRBJ1-6; D gene uncertain. The CDR3 sequence is 13 residues long. Trimming removed 3 bases from V and 9 bases from J, with 9 bases in between. CDR1 and CDR2 (germline): KGHSH, LQKENI. The chain's CDR3 is CASSPDISSPLHF. The CDR3 DNA sequence: TGTGCCAGCTCACCCGACATTTCTTCACCCCTCCACTTT.

The rearrangement uses TRBV4-1 and TRBJ1-4; 10 positions agree with TRBD1. V was pared by 3 bases and J by 7 bases, with 5 bases of the junction left unmatched. This CDR3 is built from 15 residues. CDR1 is MGHRA and CDR2 is YSYEKL in the germline V gene. CDR3 nucleotides: TGCGCCAGCAGCCAGGCTAGGACAGGGGGTGAAAAACTGTTTTTT. Its protein is CASSQARTGGEKLFF.

The V gene is TRBV7-2, the J gene TRBJ1-1; perhaps TRBD1 as D (6 bases). Germline V gene data show CDR1 as SGHTA and CDR2 as FQGNSA. The ends were cut back, 0 bases at V and 8 bases at J, with 13 bases in the middle. This CDR3 contains 14 residues. CDR3 DNA: TGTGCCAGCAGCTTAGCGGGGGGCCGGGAGGAAGCTTTCTTT. This gives the protein CASSLAGGREEAFF. The entire variable domain, with the rest obtained from reference TRBV7-2 and TRBJ1-1, is as follows: GAGVSQSPSNKVTEKGKDVELRCDPISGHTALYWYRQSLGQGLEFLIYFQGNSAPDKSGLPSDRFSAERTGGSVSTLTIQRTQQEDSAVYLCASSLAGGREEAFFGQGTRLTVV.